These T cell receptor beta chains were read from a single sample in a study of blood T cell repertoires in COVID-19. This table comes from immunoSEQ multiplex PCR, and its TCRdb copy is limited to in-frame clones, with some not included. The sample shows about 180,000 clones, 83% of them seen only once. Material: peripheral blood. These receptors were taken from a woman in her 70s with COVID-19, enrolled during active disease. The CDR3 runs from the conserved cysteine through the conserved F or W. Each record gives: V gene, clone size, D gene, J gene, CDR3 length, CDR3 DNA, CDR3 protein. A D gene is named only where the DNA matches it firmly. Some rows have no size entry. The others give once, few or many, or a class for an expanded clone.

>TRBV11-2|.|TRBD2|TRBJ2-3|17
TGTGCCAGCAGCTCCCGTGGAACTAGCGGCTTCACAGATACGCAGTATTTT
CASSSRGTSGFTDTQYF
>TRBV9|.|TRBD2|TRBJ2-7|14
TGTGCCAGCAGCGTGGGCGGGAGAGGTTACGAGCAGTACTTC
CASSVGGRGYEQYF
>TRBV10-1|.|.|TRBJ2-2|12
TGCGCCAGCAGGACAAACACCGGGGAGCTGTTTTTT
CASRTNTGELFF
>TRBV29-1|.|.|TRBJ2-1|11
TGCAGCGTTGAACCATACAATGAGCAGTTCTTC
CSVEPYNEQFF
>TRBV25-1|once|.|TRBJ2-2|14
TGTGCCAGCAGTGAATCAGGGGCCGACGGGGAGCTGTTTTTT
CASSESGADGELFF
>TRBV6-2/TRBV6-3|.|.|TRBJ2-5|15
TGTGCCAGCAGTTACGAGGGAGGCCTGCGAGAGACCCAGTACTTC
CASSYEGGLRETQYF
>TRBV5-4|.|TRBD1|TRBJ1-6|14
TGTGCCAGCAGCCCGGGACAGCATAATTCACCCCTCCACTTT
CASSPGQHNSPLHF
>TRBV3-1/TRBV3-2|.|.|TRBJ2-7|12
TGTGCCAGCAGCCAAGGGCTCAGCGAGCAGTACTTC
CASSQGLSEQYF
>TRBV6-5|.|TRBD1|TRBJ1-6|15
TGTGCCAGCAGTTACACGGGACAGGGCCAGACACCCCTCCACTTT
CASSYTGQGQTPLHF
>TRBV27|.|TRBD1|TRBJ2-7|15
TGTGCCAGCAGCTCACATACTGACAGGGTCCACGAGCAGTACTTC
CASSSHTDRVHEQYF
>TRBV6-6|few|.|TRBJ1-5|15
TGTGCCAGCAGTTCCCCGGGTGGATACAATCAGCCCCAGCATTTT
CASSSPGGYNQPQHF
>TRBV30|.|.|TRBJ1-1|11
TGTGCCTGGAGTGGAGGGGGAGAAGCTTTCTTT
CAWSGGGEAFF
>TRBV19|.|.|TRBJ1-1|16
TGTGCCAGTAGTAGAGACAGAGACATATGGGTAGGCGAAGCTTTCTTT
CASSRDRDIWVGEAFF
>TRBV2|.|TRBD1|TRBJ1-2|17
TGTGCCAGCAGTGATAGATTCGGGACAGGTCGGCCCTATGGCTACACCTTC
CASSDRFGTGRPYGYTF
>TRBV18|once|TRBD1|TRBJ2-2|13
TGTGCCAGCTCACCGGACAGGACCGGGGAGCTGTTTTTT
CASSPDRTGELFF
>TRBV5-5|once|.|TRBJ2-7|15
TGTGCCAGCAGCTTGCCCCCAGGGGGGAGGTACGAGCAGTACTTC
CASSLPPGGRYEQYF
>TRBV4-2|.|TRBD2|TRBJ2-1|17
TGTGCCAGCAGCCTCCGTTTACTAGCGGGAGGAGGGAATGAGCAGTTCTTC
CASSLRLLAGGGNEQFF
>TRBV6-6|.|.|TRBJ1-3|14
TGTGCCAGCGGGGGCGGAGTGGATGGAAACACCATATATTTT
CASGGGVDGNTIYF
>TRBV24-1|.|TRBD2|TRBJ2-1|19
TGTGCCACCAGTGATACCCTCGGTGGTAGTAGCGGGGTCTACAATGAGCAGTTCTTC
CATSDTLGGSSGVYNEQFF
>TRBV7-8|.|TRBD2|TRBJ2-1|11
TGTGCCAGCAGTCTACCTAGCGGCCTCCTCTTC
CASSLPSGLLF
>TRBV19|.|TRBD1|TRBJ2-5|15
TGTGCCAGTAGTTGGGGGCAGGGGGCATCAGAGACCCAGTACTTC
CASSWGQGASETQYF
>TRBV28|.|.|TRBJ2-1|14
TGTGCCAGCTCGGTTTTGAGCGGAGCTAGGGAGCAGTTCTTC
CASSVLSGAREQFF
>TRBV7-9|.|.|TRBJ1-2|13
TGTGCCAGCAGCATGGACACCCCCCAAAGCTACACCTTC
CASSMDTPQSYTF
>TRBV2|few|.|TRBJ2-2|10
TGTGCCTCCAGGACCGGGGAGCTGTTTTTT
CASRTGELFF
>TRBV2|.|TRBD1|TRBJ1-2|15
TGTGCCAGCAGCCTCCCTGCAGGGGGGTTTGGTGGCTACACCTTC
CASSLPAGGFGGYTF
>TRBV10-3|.|TRBD1|TRBJ1-2|16
TGTGCCATCAGTGAGTCTGACAGGGGGGTTAACTATGGCTACACCTTC
CAISESDRGVNYGYTF
>TRBV18|.|.|TRBJ2-6|16
TGTGCCAGCTCACCCGTGGGGCACTCTGGGGCCAACGTCCTGACTTTC
CASSPVGHSGANVLTF
>TRBV5-4|.|TRBD2|TRBJ2-6|16
TGTGCCAGCAGCAAAGGCGGGGGTCCTGGGGCCAACGTCCTGACTTTC
CASSKGGGPGANVLTF
>TRBV2|few|TRBD2|TRBJ2-1|14
TGTGCCAGCGCTTTTCAGCGGGAGGGCAATGAGCAGTTCTTC
CASAFQREGNEQFF
>TRBV19|.|.|TRBJ2-4|15
TGTGCCAGTAGTGCCCCGGCAGGGATCAAAAACATTCAGTACTTC
CASSAPAGIKNIQYF
>TRBV9|.|TRBD1|TRBJ2-7|13
TGTGCCAGCAGCAAGAGGGGGCGGGACGAGCAGTACTTC
CASSKRGRDEQYF
>TRBV20-1|.|.|TRBJ2-2|11
TGCAGTGGGCAAGTAACCGGGGAGCTGTTTTTT
CSGQVTGELFF